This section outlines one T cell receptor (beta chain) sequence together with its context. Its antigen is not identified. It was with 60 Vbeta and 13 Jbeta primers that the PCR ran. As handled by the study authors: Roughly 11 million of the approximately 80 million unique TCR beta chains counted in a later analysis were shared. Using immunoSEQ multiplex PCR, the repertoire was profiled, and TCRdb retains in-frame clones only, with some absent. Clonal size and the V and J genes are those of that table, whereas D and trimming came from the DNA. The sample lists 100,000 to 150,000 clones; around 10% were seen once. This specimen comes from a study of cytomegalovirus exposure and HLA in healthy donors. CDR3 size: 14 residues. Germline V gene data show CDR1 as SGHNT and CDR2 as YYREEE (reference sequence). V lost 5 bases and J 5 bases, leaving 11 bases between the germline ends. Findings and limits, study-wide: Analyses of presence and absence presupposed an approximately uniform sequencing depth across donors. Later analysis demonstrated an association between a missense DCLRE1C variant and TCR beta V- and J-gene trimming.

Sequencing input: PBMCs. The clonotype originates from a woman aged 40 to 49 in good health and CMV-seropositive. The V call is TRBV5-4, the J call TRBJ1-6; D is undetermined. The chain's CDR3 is CASRRGGNNSPLHF. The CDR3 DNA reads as TGTGCCAGCAGGCGGGGAGGGAATAATTCACCCCTCCACTTT.